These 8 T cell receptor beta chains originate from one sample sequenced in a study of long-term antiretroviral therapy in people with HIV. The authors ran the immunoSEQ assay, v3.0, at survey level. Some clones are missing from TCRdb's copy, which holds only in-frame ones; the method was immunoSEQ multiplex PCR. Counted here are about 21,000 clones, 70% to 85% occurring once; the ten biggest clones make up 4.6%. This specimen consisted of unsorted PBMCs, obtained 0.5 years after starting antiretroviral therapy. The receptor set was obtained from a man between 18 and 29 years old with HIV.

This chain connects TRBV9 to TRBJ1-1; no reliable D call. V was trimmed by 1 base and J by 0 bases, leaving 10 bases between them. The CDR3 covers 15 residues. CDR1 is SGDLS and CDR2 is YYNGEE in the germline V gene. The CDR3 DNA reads TGTGCCAGCAGCGTATCCGTTCACATGAACACTGAAGCTTTCTTT. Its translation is CASSVSVHMNTEAFF.

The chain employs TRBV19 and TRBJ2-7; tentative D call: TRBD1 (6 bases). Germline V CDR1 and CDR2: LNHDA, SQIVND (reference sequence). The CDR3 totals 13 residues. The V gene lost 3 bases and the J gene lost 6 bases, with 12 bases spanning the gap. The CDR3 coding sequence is TGTGCCAGTAGTATTCCAGGGGCAGGCGAGCAGTACTTC. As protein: CASSIPGAGEQYF.

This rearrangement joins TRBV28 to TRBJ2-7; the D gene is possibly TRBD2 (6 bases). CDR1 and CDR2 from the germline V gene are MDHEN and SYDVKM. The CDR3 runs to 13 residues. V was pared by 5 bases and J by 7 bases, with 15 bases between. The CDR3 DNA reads TGTGCCAGCAGTGGGGCTAGCGCCACAGAGCAGTACTTC. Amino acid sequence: CASSGASATEQYF.

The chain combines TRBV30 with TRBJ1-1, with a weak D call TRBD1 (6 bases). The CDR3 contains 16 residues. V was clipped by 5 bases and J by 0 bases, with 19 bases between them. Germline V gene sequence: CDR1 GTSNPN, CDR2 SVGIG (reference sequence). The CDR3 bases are TGTGCCTGGTGGCCGGCGGCAGGGGTCCTGAACACTGAAGCTTTCTTT. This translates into CAWWPAAGVLNTEAFF.

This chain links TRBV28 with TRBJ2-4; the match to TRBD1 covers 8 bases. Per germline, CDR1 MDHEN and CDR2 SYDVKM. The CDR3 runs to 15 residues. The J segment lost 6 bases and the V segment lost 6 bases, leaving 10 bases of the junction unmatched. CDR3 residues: CASSQTGTGPNIQYF. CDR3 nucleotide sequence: TGTGCCAGCAGCCAAACCGGGACAGGACCAAACATTCAGTACTTC.

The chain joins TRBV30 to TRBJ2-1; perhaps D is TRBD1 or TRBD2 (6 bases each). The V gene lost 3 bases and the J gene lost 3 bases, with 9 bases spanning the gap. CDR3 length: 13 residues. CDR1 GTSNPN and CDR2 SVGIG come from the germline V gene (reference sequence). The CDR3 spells CAWRGGHYNEQFF. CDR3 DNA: TGTGCCTGGAGGGGGGGACACTACAATGAGCAGTTCTTC.

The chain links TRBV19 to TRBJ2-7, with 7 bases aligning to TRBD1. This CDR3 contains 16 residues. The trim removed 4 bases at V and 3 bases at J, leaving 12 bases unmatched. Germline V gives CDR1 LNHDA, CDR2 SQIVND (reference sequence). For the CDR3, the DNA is TGTGCCAGTAGTACGCACTCCGCGGACAGGTTCTACGAGCAGTACTTC. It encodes CASSTHSADRFYEQYF.

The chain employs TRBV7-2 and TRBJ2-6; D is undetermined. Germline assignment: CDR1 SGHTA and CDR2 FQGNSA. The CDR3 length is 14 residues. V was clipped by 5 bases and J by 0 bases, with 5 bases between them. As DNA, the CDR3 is TGTGCCAGCAGCCCGAACTCTGGGGCCAACGTCCTGACTTTC. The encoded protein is CASSPNSGANVLTF.